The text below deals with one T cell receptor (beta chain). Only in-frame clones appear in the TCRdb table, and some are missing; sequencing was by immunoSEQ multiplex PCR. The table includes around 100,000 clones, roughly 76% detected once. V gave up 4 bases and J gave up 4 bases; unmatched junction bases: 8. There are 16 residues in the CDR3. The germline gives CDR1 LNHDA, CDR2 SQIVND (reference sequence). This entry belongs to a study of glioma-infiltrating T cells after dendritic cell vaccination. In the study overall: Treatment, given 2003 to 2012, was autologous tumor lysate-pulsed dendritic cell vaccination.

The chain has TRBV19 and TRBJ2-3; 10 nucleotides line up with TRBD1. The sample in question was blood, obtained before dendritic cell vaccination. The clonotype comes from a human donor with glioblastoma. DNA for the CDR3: TGTGCCAGTAGTAGCCGGGACAGGGGAGCGGCAGATACGCAGTATTTT. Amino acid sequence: CASSSRDRGAADTQYF.